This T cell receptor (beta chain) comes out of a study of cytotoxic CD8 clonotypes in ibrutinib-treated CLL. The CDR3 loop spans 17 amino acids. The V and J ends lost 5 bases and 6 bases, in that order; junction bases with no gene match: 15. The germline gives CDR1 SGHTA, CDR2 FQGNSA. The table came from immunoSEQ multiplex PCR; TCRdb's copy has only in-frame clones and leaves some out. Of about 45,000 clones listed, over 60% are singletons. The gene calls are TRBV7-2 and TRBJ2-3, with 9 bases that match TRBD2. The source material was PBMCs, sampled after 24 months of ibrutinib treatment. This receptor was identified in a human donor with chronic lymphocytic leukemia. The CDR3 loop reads CASSPRGPAGGLDTQYF. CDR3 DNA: TGTGCCAGCAGCCCCCGAGGCCCAGCGGGAGGCCTGGATACGCAGTATTTT.